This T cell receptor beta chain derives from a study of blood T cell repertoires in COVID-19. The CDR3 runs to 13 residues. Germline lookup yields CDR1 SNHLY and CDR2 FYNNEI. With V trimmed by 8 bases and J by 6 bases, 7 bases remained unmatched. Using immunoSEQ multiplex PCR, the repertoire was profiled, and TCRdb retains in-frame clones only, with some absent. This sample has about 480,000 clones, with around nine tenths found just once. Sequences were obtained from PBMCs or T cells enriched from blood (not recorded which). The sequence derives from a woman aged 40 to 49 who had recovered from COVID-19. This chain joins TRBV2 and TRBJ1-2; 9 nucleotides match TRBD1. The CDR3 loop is CASRDREGDGYTF. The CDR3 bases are TGTGCCAGCCGGGACAGGGAGGGGGATGGCTACACCTTC.